The clone carrying this T cell receptor beta chain has just one count. The antigen is unknown. This specimen comes from a study of shared clonotypes between healthy human individuals. Study-wide points: The authors expected sequencing depth to affect clonotype sharing among donors.

How the authors handled the data: Filtering differed for immunoSEQ, which gave only junction sequences without quality scores. The repertoire was sequenced with immunoSEQ multiplex PCR; TCRdb's copy has only in-frame clones and lacks some. The D gene and trimming were derived from the DNA, and the V and J assignments and clone size from that table. The sample lists 450,000 to 550,000 clones; approximately 79% were seen once. The CDR3 totals 15 residues. Per germline, CDR1 SQVTM and CDR2 ANQGSEA. J gave up 7 bases and V 3 bases, and 12 bases lay outside the gene matches. This chain links TRBV29-1 with TRBJ1-2; TRBD1 matches 9 bases. The sample comprised PBMCs. The source is a woman aged 40 to 49 in good health. Some clones in this sample may be carry-over from other donors' samples. The CDR3 DNA is TGCAGCGTTGAGGATCCACAGGGGGCAAGAGCTGGCTACACCTTC. The encoded protein is CSVEDPQGARAGYTF.